Below are 5 T cell receptor beta chains sequenced from a single sample in a study of blood T cell repertoires in COVID-19. Profiling relied on immunoSEQ multiplex PCR, and the TCRdb table lists in-frame clones only, not all of them. The profile shows over 200,000 clones, over 80% of them singletons. Sequences were obtained from peripheral blood. All receptors come from a man aged 25 to 40 with COVID-19, enrolled during active disease.

Comments on this clone: Within the sample, other DNA sequences also encode this same CDR3. V usage is TRBV18 and J usage is TRBJ1-2; 8 nucleotides align to TRBD1. V lost 6 bases, J lost 3 bases, and 3 bases stayed unmatched. CDR1 KGHSH and CDR2 LQKENI come from the germline V gene. This CDR3 has 13 amino acids. CDR3 sequence reads: CASSPDRDYGYTF. CDR3 bases: TGTGCCAGCTCTCCGGACAGGGACTATGGCTACACCTTC. The full variable domain, its missing parts supplied by reference TRBV18 and TRBJ1-2, is NAGVMQNPRHLVRRRGQEARLRCSPMKGHSHVYWYRQLPEEGLKFMVYLQKENIIDESGMPKERFSAEFPKEGPSILRIQQVVRGDSAAYFCASSPDRDYGYTFGSGTRLTVV.

The chain links TRBV7-2 to TRBJ1-2; 7 bases fit TRBD1. Germline values: CDR1 SGHTA, CDR2 FQGNSA. V dropped 7 bases and J dropped 6; count of bases not matched to a gene: 8. The CDR3 has 13 residues. For the CDR3, the DNA is TGTGCCAGCACCCTTACAGGGGCGAATGGCTACACCTTC. It encodes CASTLTGANGYTF.

This clone has only a few counts. V is TRBV5-6 and J is TRBJ1-5, with D possibly matching TRBD1 (6 bases). CDR1 and CDR2 (germline): SGHDT, YYEEEE. The CDR3 extends over 14 amino acids. V lost 1 base to trimming and J lost 7 bases, with 12 bases between them. In DNA, the CDR3 is TGTGCCAGCAGCTTGCAAGGGCAGGGGCAGCCCCAGCATTTT. Residues: CASSLQGQGQPQHF.

The gene calls are TRBV6-5 and TRBJ1-6; tentatively, D is TRBD1 (5 bases). The CDR3 runs 13 residues. CDR1 is MNHEY, CDR2 SVGAGI, per germline. The ends were cut back, 4 bases at V and 10 bases at J, with 11 bases in the middle. The CDR3 sequence: CASSLEGRSPLHF. CDR3 nucleotides: TGTGCCAGCAGTTTGGAGGGGCGGTCACCCCTCCACTTT.

As regards this clone: Different DNA sequences within this sample yield the same CDR3. This chain connects TRBV2 to TRBJ1-5; TRBD1 matches 10 bases. J gave up 7 bases and V 5 bases, and 2 bases lay outside the gene matches. In germline, CDR1 is SNHLY, CDR2 FYNNEI. This CDR3 spans 13 amino acids. The DNA of the CDR3 is TGTGCCAGCAGTCGGGACAGGGGACAGCCCCAGCATTTT. Translating it yields CASSRDRGQPQHF. Full variable domain (remainder filled in from reference TRBV2 and TRBJ1-5): EPEVTQTPSHQVTQMGQEVILRCVPISNHLYFYWYRQILGQKVEFLVSFYNNEISEKSEIFDDQFSVERPDGSNFTLKIRSTKLEDSAMYFCASSRDRGQPQHFGDGTRLSIL.